Below, 12 T cell receptor beta chains from the same sample are listed, as sequenced in a study of human T cells and chemical hapten exposure. TCRdb reprocessed the RACE reads via MiXCR and lists one record per CDR3 protein. The sample yields fewer than 350,000 distinct CDR3 sequences, approximately 7.5% seen once. Time point of the sample: pre-sensitization, week 0. Treatment meaning: therapeutic diphenylcyclopropenone sensitization with weekly scalp DPC. This material consisted of whole blood, taken in connection with sensitization to the hapten diphenylcyclopropenone (DPC). Receptors originate from a young man with alopecia areata. Some clones in this sample may be carry-over from other donors' samples.

In this sample, this clonotype turned up many times. This chain uses TRBV5-1 with TRBJ2-2; no clear D gene. The germline V gene has CDR1 SGHRS and CDR2 YFSETQ. The CDR3 is 15 amino acids. The V end was cut by 0 bases, the J end by 1 base, with 7 bases between. The CDR3 region is CASSLVLLNTGELFF. The CDR3 DNA is TGCGCCAGCAGCTTGGTTCTATTGAACACCGGGGAGCTGTTTTTT.

This clonotype was detected a few times. This chain joins TRBV6-2 or TRBV6-3 and TRBJ2-1, with D hard to call. The CDR3 is 13 amino acids. The V gene lost 4 bases and the J gene lost 15 bases, with 19 bases spanning the gap. Germline CDR1 is MNHEY and CDR2 is SVGEGT. CDR3: CASSSILFPRLFF. As DNA, the CDR3 is TGTGCCAGCAGTTCGATTCTATTTCCTCGGCTGTTCTTC.

The genes are TRBV6-1 and TRBJ2-3; D might be TRBD1 (7 bases). This CDR3 contains 15 residues. Per germline, CDR1 MNHNS and CDR2 SASEGT. The V end lost 6 bases, the J end lost 1 base, and 14 bases lay between the germline ends. The DNA of the CDR3 is TGTGCCAGCAGGAGAGGAGGGACAGGCACAGATACGCAGTATTTT. Translated, it gives CASRRGGTGTDTQYF.

The chain uses TRBV5-1 and TRBJ1-2; 7 bases fit TRBD1. The germline V gene encodes CDR1 SGHRS and CDR2 YFSETQ. Trimming took 4 bases from V and 8 from J; bases not matched to a gene: 11. This CDR3 is built from 14 residues. Here the CDR3 reads CASSGGGQLIGYTF. For the CDR3, the DNA is TGCGCCAGCAGCGGAGGGGGACAGCTAATCGGCTACACCTTC. Full variable domain (remainder filled in from reference TRBV5-1 and TRBJ1-2): KAGVTQTPRYLIKTRGQQVTLSCSPISGHRSVSWYQQTPGQGLQFLFEYFSETQRNKGNFPGRFSGRQFSNSRSEMNVSTLELGDSALYLCASSGGGQLIGYTFGSGTRLTVV.

This rearrangement joins TRBV7-2 to TRBJ2-1; D is perhaps TRBD1 (5 bases). The ends were cut back, 5 bases at V and 6 bases at J, with 11 bases in the middle. The length of the CDR3 is 13 residues. Germline CDR1 is SGHTA and CDR2 is FQGNSA. The CDR3 nucleotides are TGTGCCAGCAGCACCGTCCAGGGCAATGAGCAGTTCTTC. Protein: CASSTVQGNEQFF.

This chain joins TRBV12-3 or TRBV12-4 and TRBJ1-1; D uncertain. The V end was cut by 4 bases, the J end by 1 base, with 16 bases between. There are 16 residues in the CDR3. The CDR3 loop reads CASSSGPLVRNTEAFF. CDR3 sequence (DNA): TGTGCCAGCAGTTCCGGGCCCCTGGTGCGGAACACTGAAGCTTTCTTT.

This clonotype turned up a few times. The rearrangement joins TRBV6-5 to TRBJ2-7; no reliable D call. The V end lost 3 bases, the J end lost 4 bases, and 10 bases lay between the germline ends. CDR1 is MNHEY, CDR2 SVGAGI, per germline. The CDR3 loop spans 13 amino acids. The CDR3 spells CASSYRLNYEQYF. CDR3 DNA: TGTGCCAGCAGTTATCGACTCAATTACGAGCAGTACTTC.

CDR3 DNA sequence: TGCGCCAGCAGCTCCATAGTGAGCACAGATACGCAGTATTTT. Encoded protein: CASSSIVSTDTQYF. The V call is TRBV5-1, the J call TRBJ2-3; the D is unclear. CDR3 length: 14 residues. V lost 3 bases to trimming and J lost 0 bases, with 8 bases between them. Germline V gene lookup returns CDR1 SGHRS and CDR2 YFSETQ.

The J gene is TRBJ2-2, the V gene TRBV27; TRBD2 matches at 9 bases. J gave up 2 bases and V 6 bases, and 7 bases lay outside the gene matches. The CDR3 is made up of 16 amino acids. The V gene's germline CDR1 is MNHEY and CDR2 SMNVEV (reference sequence). CDR3 DNA sequence: TGTGCCAGCAGATTAGCGGGGGCCTCTAACACCGGGGAGCTGTTTTTT. This sequence encodes CASRLAGASNTGELFF.

This chain joins TRBV6-5 and TRBJ1-5; 8 bases are shared with TRBD1. V gave up 5 bases and J gave up 4 bases; unmatched junction bases: 4. Per the germline V gene, CDR1 is MNHEY and CDR2 is SVGAGI. This CDR3 is built from 14 residues. The CDR3 sequence: CASSRDRTNQPQHF. The CDR3 nucleotides are TGTGCCAGCAGTCGGGACAGGACGAATCAGCCCCAGCATTTT.

This clonotype was observed at least ten times. The V and J genes are TRBV4-1 and TRBJ2-5; D is ambiguous. The CDR3 contains 17 residues. In germline, CDR1 is MGHRA, CDR2 YSYEKL. The V and J ends lost 0 bases and 8 bases respectively, with 22 bases between them. For the CDR3, the DNA is TGCGCCAGCAGCCAAGATCGGTTGGTTGGTGACAAGAGAACCCAGTACTTC. It specifies CASSQDRLVGDKRTQYF.

J is TRBJ1-4 and V is TRBV20-1; D is unclear. The CDR3 is 13 amino acids. V lost 5 bases, J lost 7 bases, and 14 bases lay in between. Germline CDR1 is DFQATT and CDR2 is SNEGSKA (reference sequence). CDR3 DNA sequence: TGCAGTGCTCTCGGGAAGACCGGTGAAAAACTGTTTTTT. This encodes CSALGKTGEKLFF.